This T cell receptor (beta chain) was captured in a study of T cells after yellow fever vaccination. Using its own MiXCR run on the 5' RACE reads, TCRdb lists one record per CDR3 protein. The sample lists about 240,000 distinct CDR3 sequences, less than 8.5% occurring once. This clonotype was counted between two and nine times. The receptor was isolated from a man aged 25-45 years who received the YFV17D yellow fever vaccine. The source material was CD4+ T cells sorted from PBMCs, sampled 15 days after the yellow fever booster vaccination.

CDR3 DNA: TGCAGTGCTAGAGGCGGGAGGATGACCGGGGAGCTGTTTTTT. It encodes CSARGGRMTGELFF. The chain has TRBV20-1 and TRBJ2-2; 8 bases match TRBD2. The CDR3 is made up of 14 amino acids. V trimming: 1 base; J trimming: 5 bases; junction bases outside the gene matches: 3. CDR1 is DFQATT and CDR2 is SNEGSKA in the germline V gene (reference sequence).